A selection of T cell receptor beta chains follows, all from one sample in a study of spatial heterogeneity in lung cancer. MiXCR was run by TCRdb on the 5' RACE reads, yielding one entry per CDR3 protein. The table includes 20,000 to 25,000 distinct CDR3 sequences, 3.5% to 5.5% detected once. The material sequenced was PBMCs, taken at surgery. Source of these receptors: a male donor with early-stage non-small cell lung cancer. The CDR3 runs from the conserved cysteine through the conserved F or W. Each record gives: D gene, J gene, clone size, V gene, CDR3 DNA, CDR3 protein. The D gene is left open where the match is weak. Clone size, where shown, is once, few, many, or a class for clones that have expanded.

D: NA; J: TRBJ2-1; size: many; V: TRBV4-2; DNA: TGTGCCAGCAGCCCGGGAGTAGGAACCTACAATGAGCAGTTCTTC; CDR3: CASSPGVGTYNEQFF
D: TRBD2; J: TRBJ2-3; size: NA; V: TRBV27; DNA: TGTGCCAGCAGTTCGGGACTACATAGCACAGTTACGCAGTATTTT; CDR3: CASSSGLHSTVTQYF
D: TRBD2; J: TRBJ2-3; size: NA; V: TRBV7-2; DNA: TGTGCCAGCAGCCCTGTTGGGTGGACTAGCACGAATACGCAGTATTTT; CDR3: CASSPVGWTSTNTQYF
D: TRBD1; J: TRBJ2-2; size: medium-sized; V: TRBV28; DNA: TGTGCCAGCTGGGGACAGGGGACCCCCGGGGAGCTGTTTTTT; CDR3: CASWGQGTPGELFF
D: TRBD1; J: TRBJ2-7; size: many; V: TRBV10-3; DNA: TGTGCCATCAGTGAGCTAGGGCAGGGGGCAGGCGAGCAGTACTTC; CDR3: CAISELGQGAGEQYF
D: NA; J: TRBJ1-5; size: many; V: TRBV15; DNA: TGTGCCACCAGCAGGGACCTAAATCAGCCCCAGCATTTT; CDR3: CATSRDLNQPQHF
D: NA; J: TRBJ1-5; size: few; V: TRBV12-3/TRBV12-4; DNA: TGTGCCAGCAGTTTAGCCTCCGGAAATCAGCCCCAGCATTTT; CDR3: CASSLASGNQPQHF
D: NA; J: TRBJ2-3; size: many; V: TRBV6-5; DNA: TGTGCCAGCAGTTACGACGGCACAGATACGCAGTATTTT; CDR3: CASSYDGTDTQYF
D: NA; J: TRBJ2-7; size: many; V: TRBV29-1; DNA: TGCAGCGTTGCTACAGGCGGATACGAGCAGTACTTC; CDR3: CSVATGGYEQYF
D: NA; J: TRBJ2-7; size: few; V: TRBV24-1; DNA: TGTGCCACCAGTGACGGCCCCCTCAACGAGCAGTACTTC; CDR3: CATSDGPLNEQYF
D: NA; J: TRBJ1-5; size: many; V: TRBV12-3/TRBV12-4; DNA: TGTGCCAGCAGTTTAGGGCAGGGGAGCGGCAATCAGCCCCAGCATTTT; CDR3: CASSLGQGSGNQPQHF
D: NA; J: TRBJ2-2; size: many; V: TRBV12-3/TRBV12-4; DNA: TGTGCCAGCAGTTCCCACCAGGGATCCGGGGAGCTGTTTTTT; CDR3: CASSSHQGSGELFF
D: NA; J: TRBJ1-2; size: many; V: TRBV18; DNA: TGTGCCAGCTCACTAATAACTCTCCTACCTACTAACTATGGCTACACCTTC; CDR3: CASSLITLLPTNYGYTF
D: NA; J: TRBJ2-5; size: many; V: TRBV28; DNA: TGTGCCAGCAGTTTCCCCAAGAAAGGGGAAGAGACCCAGTACTTC; CDR3: CASSFPKKGEETQYF
D: NA; J: TRBJ1-2; size: many; V: TRBV9; DNA: TGTGCCAGCAGCCTCCAGGAGAGCTACTATGGCTACACCTTC; CDR3: CASSLQESYYGYTF
D: TRBD2; J: TRBJ2-3; size: few; V: TRBV20-1; DNA: TGCAGTGCTAGAGATCCAGCGGGAGTGGTAGATACGCAGTATTTT; CDR3: CSARDPAGVVDTQYF
D: NA; J: TRBJ2-7; size: many; V: TRBV7-9; DNA: TGTGCCAGCAGCAGGCAACCGCCACATCAGTACTTC; CDR3: CASSRQPPHQYF
D: TRBD2; J: TRBJ2-1; size: NA; V: TRBV2; DNA: TGTGCCAGCAGCCCCAGGCGGGGGGCTATGGGTAATGAGCAGTTCTTC; CDR3: CASSPRRGAMGNEQFF
D: TRBD1; J: TRBJ1-3; size: many; V: TRBV5-1; DNA: TGCGCCAGCAGCTTGGGTCGGGACAGAGCCTCAAACACCATATATTTT; CDR3: CASSLGRDRASNTIYF
D: TRBD1; J: TRBJ2-5; size: many; V: TRBV24-1; DNA: TGTGCCACCAGTGATCCAGGACAGGGGGTAGTAGAGACCCAGTACTTC; CDR3: CATSDPGQGVVETQYF
D: TRBD1; J: TRBJ1-1; size: many; V: TRBV24-1; DNA: TGTGCCACCGAGGGGAAGACAGGGGGCATGAACACTGAAGCTTTCTTT; CDR3: CATEGKTGGMNTEAFF
D: NA; J: TRBJ2-3; size: many; V: TRBV30; DNA: TGTGCCTGGAGTCACGCCGATACGCAGTATTTT; CDR3: CAWSHADTQYF
D: NA; J: TRBJ1-5; size: many; V: TRBV12-3/TRBV12-4; DNA: TGTGCCAGCAGTCCCGGAGGGCAACAGCCCCAGCATTTT; CDR3: CASSPGGQQPQHF
D: NA; J: TRBJ1-2; size: many; V: TRBV19; DNA: TGTGCCAGTAGGATGCCCTCTAACTATGGCTACACCTTC; CDR3: CASRMPSNYGYTF
D: TRBD2; J: TRBJ2-1; size: many; V: TRBV29-1; DNA: TGCAGCGCCCCAAGTCGGGCGGGGGGCCTTGAGCAGTTCTTC; CDR3: CSAPSRAGGLEQFF
D: NA; J: TRBJ1-5; size: NA; V: TRBV2; DNA: TGTGCCAGCGTAAGGAATAGCAATCAGCCCCAGCATTTT; CDR3: CASVRNSNQPQHF
D: NA; J: TRBJ1-4; size: many; V: TRBV20-1; DNA: TGCAGTGCTACCTTCCCTCGACAGGTCCTTAATGAAAAACTGTTTTTT; CDR3: CSATFPRQVLNEKLFF
D: NA; J: TRBJ2-3; size: many; V: TRBV7-9; DNA: TGTGCCAGCAGCTTAAACCGACAGGGCACAGATACGCAGTATTTT; CDR3: CASSLNRQGTDTQYF
D: NA; J: TRBJ2-1; size: few; V: TRBV3-1; DNA: TGTGCCAGCAGCCAAGCTACTACTGAGCAGTTCTTC; CDR3: CASSQATTEQFF
D: TRBD1; J: TRBJ1-1; size: NA; V: TRBV28; DNA: TGTGCCAGCAGTTTAGGGGGACAGGGGAACACTGAAGCTTTCTTT; CDR3: CASSLGGQGNTEAFF
D: NA; J: TRBJ1-5; size: many; V: TRBV27; DNA: TGTGCCAGCAGTTTTCTGGGCAGGGGTGGCAATCAGCCCCAGCATTTT; CDR3: CASSFLGRGGNQPQHF
D: NA; J: TRBJ2-3; size: medium-sized; V: TRBV6-6; DNA: TGTGCCAGCAGGACCAGGACAGCTAGCACAGATACGCAGTATTTT; CDR3: CASRTRTASTDTQYF
D: TRBD1; J: TRBJ1-2; size: many; V: TRBV28; DNA: TGTGCCAGCAGTTTAGTACAGGGGGACTATGGCTACACCTTC; CDR3: CASSLVQGDYGYTF
D: NA; J: TRBJ2-7; size: many; V: TRBV5-1; DNA: TGCGCCAGCAGCTTGGCTTTCGGGACGGAATACGAGCAGTACTTC; CDR3: CASSLAFGTEYEQYF
D: NA; J: TRBJ1-3; size: many; V: TRBV6-5; DNA: TGTGCCAGCACTTCGAACGGAAACACCATATATTTT; CDR3: CASTSNGNTIYF
D: NA; J: TRBJ1-1; size: many; V: TRBV30; DNA: TGTGCCTGGAACCGGGACACTGAAGCTTTCTTT; CDR3: CAWNRDTEAFF
D: NA; J: TRBJ2-1; size: many; V: TRBV2; DNA: TGTGCCAGCGGTTTGAGCTCCTACAATGAGCAGTTCTTC; CDR3: CASGLSSYNEQFF
D: TRBD1; J: TRBJ2-7; size: once; V: TRBV29-1; DNA: TGCAGCGTTCAGGAACCGGGACAGGGAACGTCGCAGTACTTC; CDR3: CSVQEPGQGTSQYF
D: NA; J: TRBJ2-1; size: many; V: TRBV11-2; DNA: TGTGCCAGCAGCCCCCGGGACCTAAGGTACAATGAGCAGTTCTTC; CDR3: CASSPRDLRYNEQFF
D: TRBD1; J: TRBJ2-3; size: many; V: TRBV24-1; DNA: TGTGCCACCAGTTTTACAGGGGGTCCCACAGATACGCAGTATTTT; CDR3: CATSFTGGPTDTQYF
D: NA; J: TRBJ2-5; size: many; V: TRBV7-2; DNA: TGTGCCAGCGGGTTTTCAGAGACCCAGTACTTC; CDR3: CASGFSETQYF
D: NA; J: TRBJ2-1; size: many; V: TRBV5-1; DNA: TGCGCCAGCAGCTTGCGAGAGAACAATGAGCAGTTCTTC; CDR3: CASSLRENNEQFF
D: TRBD1; J: TRBJ2-7; size: many; V: TRBV5-1; DNA: TGCGCCAGCAGCTCGGGGACAGTCCCTACCTACGAGCAGTACTTC; CDR3: CASSSGTVPTYEQYF
D: NA; J: TRBJ1-3; size: many; V: TRBV27; DNA: TGTGCCAGCAGTCTGGGAGGGGTTGCTGGAAACACCATATATTTT; CDR3: CASSLGGVAGNTIYF
D: NA; J: TRBJ2-3; size: many; V: TRBV7-9; DNA: TGTGCCAGCAGCTTATACCGGTCCGATACGCAGTATTTT; CDR3: CASSLYRSDTQYF